Presented here are 6 T cell receptor beta chains from one specimen sequenced in a study of blood T cell repertoires in COVID-19. The method was immunoSEQ multiplex PCR; TCRdb's version includes in-frame clones alone and lacks a portion of them. The table shows some 110,000 clones, with about three quarters occurring only once. Specimen: peripheral blood. These receptors all stem from an elderly man with COVID-19, enrolled during active disease.

The gene calls are TRBV13 and TRBJ2-7; 7 positions match TRBD1. CDR3 length: 13 residues. V shed 3 bases, J shed 7 bases, and the junction held 6 bases outside the gene matches. CDR1 is PRHDT, CDR2 FYEKMQ, per germline (reference sequence). The CDR3 loop reads CASSFETGREQYF. In DNA, the CDR3 is TGTGCCAGCAGCTTCGAGACAGGGCGGGAGCAGTACTTC.

The V and J genes are TRBV28 and TRBJ2-7, with D hard to call. Trimming pared 3 bases from V and 0 bases from J, leaving 12 bases between. The CDR3 is 15 residues long. Germline V gene lookup returns CDR1 MDHEN and CDR2 SYDVKM. The CDR3 DNA is TGTGCCAGCAGTTTTAGTTTTGCGTTCTCCTACGAGCAGTACTTC. Protein sequence: CASSFSFAFSYEQYF.

V gene TRBV28 combines with J gene TRBJ1-1, with 7 positions matching TRBD1. Germline CDR1 and CDR2: MDHEN and SYDVKM. This CDR3 is 16 amino acids long. The V gene end was trimmed by 1 base and the J gene end by 0 bases; junction bases not matched to a gene: 5. CDR3 nucleotide sequence: TGTGCCAGCAGTTTATACAGGGGTTCCATGAACACTGAAGCTTTCTTT. Translating gives CASSLYRGSMNTEAFF.

This clone was observed once. This sequence joins TRBV3-1 (or the pseudogene TRBV3-2) and TRBJ2-5; D gene uncertain. CDR3 length: 13 residues. The V end lost 0 bases, the J end lost 5 bases, and 7 bases lay between the germline ends. Germline assignment: CDR1 LGHDT and CDR2 YNNKEL (reference sequence). The DNA of the CDR3 is TGTGCCAGCAGCCAAGATTTGCGTGAGACCCAGTACTTC. This encodes CASSQDLRETQYF.

This clone was picked up a small number of times. The V call is TRBV28, the J call TRBJ2-1; 8 bases are a match to TRBD2. V shed 8 bases, J shed 4 bases, and the junction held 10 bases outside the gene matches. The CDR3 contains 15 residues. The germline V gene has CDR1 MDHEN and CDR2 SYDVKM. The CDR3 loop is CASHFSGNTYNEQFF. The CDR3 nucleotides read TGTGCCAGCCATTTTAGCGGGAATACGTACAATGAGCAGTTCTTC.

The CDR3 sequence is CASSSSWLGADNEQFF. The CDR3 DNA is TGTGCCAGCAGTTCCAGCTGGCTAGGAGCGGACAATGAGCAGTTCTTC. The chain couples TRBV13 to TRBJ2-1; possibly TRBD2 for D (5 bases). Trimming cost V 6 bases and J 5 bases, with 20 bases left between them. The germline gives CDR1 PRHDT, CDR2 FYEKMQ (reference sequence). The CDR3 runs 16 residues.